This record covers a single T cell receptor beta chain. The protocol was immunoSEQ multiplex PCR, while the TCRdb copy is restricted to in-frame clones and leaves out a portion. The repertoire consists of 270,000 or so clones, with approximately 82% occurring once and the leading ten covering under 3.5%. The data were obtained in a study of blood T cell repertoires in COVID-19. Study details: Some COVID-19 samples were acute and others convalescent; all came from the United States, Italy and Spain.

This CDR3 is built from 17 residues. Trimming removed 1 base from V and 0 bases from J, with 15 bases in between. The germline gives CDR1 SEHNR, CDR2 FQNEAQ (reference sequence). The sample consisted of peripheral blood. The chain employs TRBV7-9 and TRBJ1-1, with a weak D call TRBD1 (6 bases). The TCR originated in a woman aged 18-29 years with acute or convalescent COVID-19. The CDR3 DNA sequence: TGTGCCAGCAGCTTAGTCATTGGACAGCACATGAACACTGAAGCTTTCTTT. Translated, it gives CASSLVIGQHMNTEAFF.